These 16 T cell receptor beta chains share one sample of origin, sequenced in a study of shared clonotypes between healthy human individuals. Profiling relied on immunoSEQ multiplex PCR, and the TCRdb table lists in-frame clones only, not all of them. The top ten clones hold over 0.12% of a sample with about 2.4 million clones, around 90% of them seen once. The sequenced sample was naive CD4+ T cells sorted from blood. Noted subset: CD45RA+ positively selected. These receptor sequences come from a man between 18 and 29 years old in good health.

The chain carries TRBV6-6 and TRBJ2-3; D perhaps matches TRBD2 (6 bases). Germline V CDR1 and CDR2: MNHNY, SVGAGI (reference sequence). Trimming removed 10 bases from V and 5 bases from J, with 16 bases in between. This CDR3 contains 13 residues. The CDR3: CATHQGGRDTQYF. The CDR3 DNA is TGTGCCACGCATCAGGGAGGTCGAGATACGCAGTATTTT.

The chain combines TRBV19 with TRBJ2-7, with 7 bases lining up with TRBD2. Per the germline V gene, CDR1 is LNHDA and CDR2 is SQIVND (reference sequence). Trimming removed 8 bases from V and 0 bases from J; junction bases left unmatched: 4. This CDR3 is built from 13 residues. The CDR3 here is CASGGVTSYEQYF. The DNA of the CDR3 is TGTGCCAGTGGGGGGGTGACCTCCTACGAGCAGTACTTC.

The gene calls are TRBV9 and TRBJ1-6, with a weak D call TRBD1 (5 bases). Trimming cost V 3 bases and J 10 bases, with 14 bases left between them. The CDR3 consists of 14 residues. The germline CDR1 and CDR2 sequences are SGDLS and YYNGEE. The chain's CDR3 is CASSGAGTGSPLHF. In DNA, the CDR3 is TGTGCCAGCAGCGGTGCAGGGACGGGATCACCCCTCCACTTT.

The V call is TRBV6-5, the J call TRBJ2-3, with a possible D match to TRBD1 (5 bases). With 7 bases removed from V and 3 bases from J, the gap between germline ends came to 11 bases. The CDR3 consists of 13 residues. Germline lookup yields CDR1 MNHEY and CDR2 SVGAGI. The DNA of the CDR3 is TGTGCCAGCATCAACCCAGGGACAGATACGCAGTATTTT. Its translation: CASINPGTDTQYF.

The gene calls are TRBV6-5 and TRBJ2-1; a possible D gene is TRBD1 (6 bases). The CDR3 covers 11 residues. V was pared by 10 bases and J by 8 bases, with 12 bases between. Germline V gene lookup returns CDR1 MNHEY and CDR2 SVGAGI. CDR3 sequence (DNA): TGTGCCACCTCCAGGGGCGATGAGCAGTTCTTC. It translates to CATSRGDEQFF.

A single count supports this clone. This chain uses TRBV5-1 with TRBJ2-7; TRBD2 might be the D (6 bases). Germline CDR1 reads SGHRS; CDR2 reads YFSETQ. The CDR3 contains 17 residues. The V and J ends lost 0 bases and 5 bases respectively, with 21 bases between them. The CDR3 DNA reads TGCGCCAGCAGCTTGGTAATGGGCGTGGGGGGTATGGACGAGCAGTACTTC. It specifies CASSLVMGVGGMDEQYF.

The gene calls are TRBV29-1 and TRBJ1-1; D possibly corresponds to TRBD1 (6 bases). The CDR3 contains 12 residues. Trimming removed 6 bases from V and 5 bases from J, with 13 bases in between. Per germline, CDR1 SQVTM and CDR2 ANQGSEA. The CDR3 DNA reads TGCAGCGTCCATCCAGGGGTTACTGAAGCTTTCTTT. The encoded protein is CSVHPGVTEAFF.

This chain uses TRBV19 with TRBJ1-1, with D possibly matching TRBD1 (5 bases). The CDR3 length is 14 residues. Germline values: CDR1 LNHDA, CDR2 SQIVND (reference sequence). V was pared by 5 bases and J by 0 bases, with 10 bases between. The CDR3 protein is CASSAGGVNTEAFF. Written as DNA, the CDR3 is TGTGCCAGTAGTGCGGGGGGAGTGAACACTGAAGCTTTCTTT.

V gene TRBV7-2 combines with J gene TRBJ2-2, with 7 bases that match TRBD1. Germline V gives CDR1 SGHTA, CDR2 FQGNSA. The CDR3 totals 14 residues. The V segment lost 6 bases and the J segment 3 bases; nucleotides outside the gene matches: 4. Here the CDR3 reads CASRPGGDTGELFF. CDR3 nucleotides: TGTGCCAGCAGGCCAGGGGGAGACACCGGGGAGCTGTTTTTT.

The V call is TRBV5-6, the J call TRBJ2-5; D could derive from TRBD1 or TRBD2 (5 bases each). The germline V gene has CDR1 SGHDT and CDR2 YYEEEE. The CDR3 is 18 residues long. The ends were cut back, 2 bases at V and 4 bases at J, with 24 bases in the middle. The CDR3: CASSFISGFAGMGETQYF. The DNA of the CDR3 is TGTGCCAGCAGCTTTATTTCGGGGTTTGCAGGGATGGGAGAGACCCAGTACTTC. The variable domain in full, with the rest retrieved from reference TRBV5-6 and TRBJ2-5, is DAGVTQSPTHLIKTRGQQVTLRCSPKSGHDTVSWYQQALGQGPQFIFQYYEEEERQRGNFPDRFSGHQFPNYSSELNVNALLLGDSALYLCASSFISGFAGMGETQYFGPGTRLLVL.

V and J are TRBV28 and TRBJ1-2, with D hard to call. Per the germline V gene, CDR1 is MDHEN and CDR2 is SYDVKM. The CDR3 sequence is 14 residues long. V shed 4 bases and J shed 5 bases, with 14 bases lying between them. CDR3 sequence: CASSSLGEAYGYTF. CDR3 nucleotides: TGTGCCAGCAGTTCCCTCGGGGAGGCATATGGCTACACCTTC.

The chain recombines TRBV10-1 with TRBJ2-5; D not resolved. CDR3 length: 15 amino acids. Germline CDR1 is WNHNN and CDR2 is SYGVQD (reference sequence). The germline V and J ends were trimmed by 0 bases and 4 bases, with 12 bases remaining between them. The CDR3 loop reads CASSESNGRGETQYF. The CDR3, as DNA: TGCGCCAGCAGTGAGTCAAACGGGCGAGGAGAGACCCAGTACTTC.

The chain has TRBV4-1 and TRBJ1-3; 7 bases align to TRBD1. The CDR3 contains 17 residues. In germline, CDR1 is MGHRA, CDR2 YSYEKL. The trim removed 0 bases at V and 4 bases at J, leaving 9 bases unmatched. CDR3 DNA sequence: TGCGCCAGCAGCCAAGATTTTGCCAGGGGGGAGGGAAACACCATATATTTT. It yields the protein CASSQDFARGEGNTIYF.

V is TRBV6-1 and J is TRBJ2-5, with D tentatively TRBD1 (6 bases). With 6 bases removed from V and 4 bases from J, the gap between germline ends came to 18 bases. Germline assignment: CDR1 MNHNS and CDR2 SASEGT. The CDR3 is 15 amino acids. The CDR3 spells CASRTGLPPRETQYF. The DNA of the CDR3 is TGTGCCAGCAGAACAGGGTTACCGCCTAGAGAGACCCAGTACTTC.

This clone appeared a single time. The J gene is TRBJ1-6, the V gene TRBV28; the match to TRBD1 covers 9 bases. Germline loops: CDR1 MDHEN, CDR2 SYDVKM. The V and J ends lost 7 bases and 10 bases, in that order; junction bases with no gene match: 14. The CDR3 is 16 residues long. The CDR3 region has the DNA TGTGCCAGCACCTCCCCAGGGACAGGGCGACGGTCACCCCTCCACTTT. Protein product: CASTSPGTGRRSPLHF.

The V and J genes are TRBV9 and TRBJ1-5; no definite D call. The length of the CDR3 is 16 residues. V was shortened by 4 bases and J by 5 bases, with 19 bases between the two germline ends. Per germline, CDR1 SGDLS and CDR2 YYNGEE. DNA of the CDR3: TGTGCCAGCAGCATCGGACGGGAGCACACACATCAGCCCCAGCATTTT. This translates into CASSIGREHTHQPQHF.